This TCR beta chain was observed in a study of early T cells in non-severe SARS-CoV-2 infection. The study, taken as a whole, reports: Private and CD4 specificities were missed by VDJdb matching, skewed to anti-spike CD8.

TCRdb used MiXCR to reprocess the 5' RACE reads, holding one entry per CDR3 protein. Of some 40,000 distinct CDR3 sequences in the sample, 4.7% were seen once. This clonotype was found many times. The antigen remains undetermined. This CDR3 contains 15 residues. The ends were cut back, 5 bases at V and 2 bases at J, with 15 bases in the middle. The genes are TRBV12-3 or TRBV12-4 and TRBJ1-2, with D tentatively TRBD1 (6 bases). Sequencing was carried out using whole blood. The receptor was isolated from an adult who was a healthcare worker with PCR-confirmed SARS-CoV-2 infection or an uninfected control (not recorded which). Here the CDR3 DNA reads TGTGCCAGCAGTCCCGAGTGGGGGGCGAACTATGGCTACACCTTC. The encoded protein is CASSPEWGANYGYTF.